Below, 11 T cell receptor beta chains from the same sample are listed, as sequenced in a study of T-cell memory formation after mild COVID-19. From the 5' RACE reads, TCRdb called clonotypes with MiXCR, one entry per CDR3 protein. Of under 250,000 distinct CDR3 sequences listed, roughly a tenth are singletons. Sequencing used PBMCs or a T cell subset sorted from them (not recorded which). The receptors derive from a man younger than 35 who had mild COVID-19 (a few samples of this study predate the infection). Cell type and time point are not known.

Here the CDR3 DNA reads TGTGCCTGGAGACTAGCGGGGGGATCAACAGATACGCAGTATTTT. It is translated as CAWRLAGGSTDTQYF. V and J are TRBV30 and TRBJ2-3; 12 bases map to TRBD2. The germline CDR1 and CDR2 sequences are GTSNPN and SVGIG (reference sequence). V lost 3 bases and J lost 3; bases outside the gene matches: 4. This CDR3 region has 15 residues.

The rearrangement joins TRBV6-5 to TRBJ1-2; no definite D call. Germline V lookup: CDR1 MNHEY, CDR2 SVGAGI. Trimming took off 0 bases at V and 1 base at J, with 9 bases between the two ends. The CDR3 loop spans 15 amino acids. The CDR3 coding sequence is TGTGCCAGCAGTTACTCGCTGTCATATAACTATGGCTACACCTTC. Its protein product is CASSYSLSYNYGYTF.

The rearrangement uses TRBV18 and TRBJ1-6, with TRBD1 matching 10 bases. There are 15 residues in the CDR3. Trimming took 3 bases from V and 7 from J; bases not matched to a gene: 3. Germline V gives CDR1 KGHSH, CDR2 LQKENI. The CDR3 reads CASSPGTGENSPLHF. CDR3 DNA sequence: TGTGCCAGCTCACCCGGGACAGGGGAAAATTCACCCCTCCACTTT.

The chain joins TRBV6-5 to TRBJ1-1; tentatively, D is TRBD1 (5 bases). Germline V gene sequence: CDR1 MNHEY, CDR2 SVGAGI. The CDR3 sequence is 14 residues long. Deletions cut 6 bases from V and 8 bases from J, with 19 bases between. In DNA, the CDR3 is TGTGCCAGCAGCCCGGATGTCCCCGGGGGGGAAGCTTTCTTT. Translation gives CASSPDVPGGEAFF.

The V gene is TRBV4-1, the J gene TRBJ1-1; perhaps TRBD1 as D (6 bases). V lost 0 bases, J lost 5 bases, and 13 bases lay in between. CDR1 and CDR2 from the germline V gene are MGHRA and YSYEKL. This CDR3 spans 15 amino acids. Here the CDR3 reads CASSQEVGGATEAFF. The CDR3 bases are TGCGCCAGCAGCCAAGAGGTGGGGGGCGCGACTGAAGCTTTCTTT.

This clonotype was recorded a few times. The chain employs TRBV7-8 and TRBJ1-2; D gene uncertain. This CDR3 is built from 15 residues. Trimming removed 1 base from V and 4 bases from J, with 13 bases in between. CDR1 is SGHVS and CDR2 is FQNEAQ in the germline V gene. This CDR3 reads CASSLVAGSVYGYTF. The CDR3 DNA follows: TGTGCCAGCAGCTTAGTGGCCGGTTCAGTCTATGGCTACACCTTC.

The CDR3 is CAWRTAGGAYEQYF. Written as DNA, the CDR3 is TGTGCCTGGAGGACGGCAGGGGGGGCCTACGAGCAGTACTTC. The J gene is TRBJ2-7, the V gene TRBV30; D possibly uses TRBD1 or TRBD2 (7 bases each). The germline CDR1 and CDR2 sequences are GTSNPN and SVGIG (reference sequence). The ends were cut back, 3 bases at V and 2 bases at J, with 14 bases in the middle. The CDR3 has 14 residues.

This clonotype was observed a few times. V and J are TRBV15 and TRBJ1-2; D not resolved. The CDR3 is made up of 15 amino acids. Germline V gene sequence: CDR1 LNHNV, CDR2 YYDKDF (reference sequence). With 0 bases removed from V and 4 bases from J, the gap between germline ends came to 12 bases. This chain's CDR3 is CATSRDLIGSYGYTF. Here the CDR3 DNA reads TGTGCCACCAGCAGAGATCTAATAGGTTCCTATGGCTACACCTTC.

The chain is built from TRBV12-3 or TRBV12-4 and TRBJ1-6; 8 bases fit TRBD1. This CDR3 comprises 17 residues. Trimming cost V 3 bases and J 0 bases; bases outside gene matches: 4. Written as DNA, the CDR3 is TGTGCCAGCAGTTTCCCAGGGGGCCCCTCCTATAATTCACCCCTCCACTTT. Translation gives CASSFPGGPSYNSPLHF.

On this clonotype itself: Germline is not matched at one junction end, which may reflect a read error. The chain employs TRBV7-3 and TRBJ2-2, with a weak D call TRBD2 (7 bases). CDR3 length: 13 amino acids. The germline gives CDR1 SGHTA, CDR2 FQGTGA. The CDR3 loop reads CASWGGDTGELVF. In DNA form, the CDR3 reads TGTGCCAGCTGGGGGGGGGACACCGGGGAGCTGGTTTTT.

In its sample, this clonotype was seen many times. The chain joins TRBV5-1 to TRBJ2-2, with D perhaps matching TRBD1 or TRBD2 (5 bases each). Deletions cut 7 bases from V and 6 bases from J, with 13 bases between. The CDR3 extends over 13 amino acids. Per the germline V gene, CDR1 is SGHRS and CDR2 is YFSETQ. CDR3 DNA: TGCGCCAGCCAAATCGGGGACGCCGGGGAGCTGTTTTTT. Encoded protein: CASQIGDAGELFF.